These 31 T cell receptor beta chains came from one sample sequenced in a study of cytomegalovirus exposure and HLA in healthy donors (TCRdb year 2017). The receptor library was made with the immunoSEQ multiplex PCR assay. For the multiplex PCR, a mixture combining 60 forward primers for TCR Vbeta segments and 13 reverse primers for TCR Jbeta segments was used. In TCRdb, the immuneACCESS table is reduced to in-frame sequences with V and J assigned. These tables do not hold every clone; where another copy was compared, an unresolved V gene accounts for under half, and the others remain unexplained. The sample profile shows around 150,000 clones; approximately 80% of them were found once. The ten largest clones represent roughly 1.9% of the sample. Material for sequencing was PBMCs. All receptors derive from a man aged 40-55 years in good health and CMV-seronegative.

A single count supports this clone. The chain joins TRBV19 to TRBJ1-5; 7 bases align to TRBD1. The CDR3 is 17 amino acids. Germline V gene lookup returns CDR1 LNHDA and CDR2 SQIVND (reference sequence). After removal of 7 bases from V and 1 base from J, the junction contained 13 bases not matched to a gene. The CDR3 is CASTTPRQGSSNQPQHF. The CDR3 DNA reads TGTGCCAGTACGACCCCCCGACAGGGTTCGAGCAATCAGCCCCAGCATTTT.

The chain is built from TRBV11-3 and TRBJ2-7; TRBD1 matches 9 bases. Germline V CDR1 and CDR2: SGHNT, YENEEA. This CDR3 region has 16 residues. Trimming at V came to 8 bases and at J to 3 bases, leaving 14 bases not matched to a gene. The CDR3 nucleotides read TGTGCCAGCTGCCGTCCGACCGGGACAGGGTTCTACGAGCAGTACTTC. Protein product: CASCRPTGTGFYEQYF.

The chain combines TRBV5-1 with TRBJ2-5; D is undetermined. V was clipped by 4 bases and J by 2 bases, with 3 bases between them. Looked up from germline, CDR1 is SGHRS and CDR2 is YFSETQ. This CDR3 has 11 amino acids. Here the CDR3 DNA reads TGCGCCAGCAGCCTACAAGAGACCCAGTACTTC. This gives the protein CASSLQETQYF.

This chain connects TRBV2 to TRBJ2-5; 8 nucleotides agree with TRBD2. The J call could be wrong; TRBJ2-7 is a better fit for the DNA end. CDR1 SNHLY and CDR2 FYNNEI come from the germline V gene. This CDR3 spans 16 amino acids. The CDR3 DNA follows: TGTGCCAGCAGTGGGCTCGGGAGGGAAGGTTCAGGCGAGCAGTACTTC. It codes for CASSGLGREGSGEQYF.

The V gene is TRBV27, the J gene TRBJ2-7, with TRBD1 matching 9 bases. Per germline, CDR1 MNHEY and CDR2 SMNVEV (reference sequence). With V trimmed by 0 bases and J by 5 bases, 8 bases remained unmatched. The CDR3 has 16 amino acids. The CDR3 loop reads CASSLSGGQGWHEQYF. CDR3 nucleotide sequence: TGTGCCAGCAGTTTATCGGGGGGACAGGGCTGGCACGAGCAGTACTTC.

The CDR3 DNA follows: TGTGCCAGCAGTTTAGACAGGGTCGGATCACCCCTCCACTTT. This sequence encodes CASSLDRVGSPLHF. The chain carries TRBV27 and TRBJ1-6; 7 bases map to TRBD1. The CDR3 consists of 14 residues. CDR1 is MNHEY, CDR2 SMNVEV, per germline (reference sequence). The V and J ends lost 2 bases and 10 bases, in that order; junction bases with no gene match: 5.

Only one count was recorded for this clone. This chain joins TRBV7-9 and TRBJ2-7, with D possibly matching TRBD2 (5 bases). Germline loops: CDR1 SEHNR, CDR2 FQNEAQ (reference sequence). This CDR3 is 14 amino acids long. Trimming stripped 5 bases from V and 4 bases from J, with 15 bases between. The CDR3 nucleotides read TGTGCCAGCAGCCAGCCAGCGGCGAGATACGAGCAGTACTTC. It translates to CASSQPAARYEQYF.

This clone was recorded only once. The CDR3 loop is CASSLVSGNSYEQYF. CDR3 nucleotide sequence: TGTGCCAGCAGCTTAGTCTCCGGGAACTCCTACGAGCAGTACTTC. The chain employs TRBV11-1 and TRBJ2-7; D may be TRBD2 (5 bases). This CDR3 has 15 residues. Germline assignment: CDR1 SGHAT and CDR2 FQDESV (reference sequence). The germline V and J ends were trimmed by 1 base and 0 bases, with 10 bases remaining between them.

The chain recombines TRBV30 with TRBJ2-5; TRBD1 matches at 7 bases. The germline CDR1 and CDR2 sequences are GTSNPN and SVGIG (reference sequence). The J segment lost 3 bases and the V segment lost 4 bases, leaving 11 bases of the junction unmatched. This CDR3 has 15 residues. The CDR3 region is CAWNPTGAGEETQYF. CDR3 coding DNA: TGTGCCTGGAATCCCACAGGGGCAGGGGAAGAGACCCAGTACTTC.

The chain has TRBV5-1 and TRBJ2-4, with no clear D. Germline CDR1 reads SGHRS; CDR2 reads YFSETQ. This CDR3 is 13 amino acids long. V was trimmed by 0 bases and J by 10 bases, leaving 11 bases between them. Here the CDR3 reads CASSLAPGPIQYF. The CDR3 DNA reads as TGCGCCAGCAGCTTGGCCCCGGGTCCAATTCAGTACTTC.

This clone was counted a single time. The CDR3 coding sequence is TGTGCCAGCAGCTTAGGGGAATTGACTAGCTCGAACACCGGGGAGCTGTTTTTT. Its protein product is CASSLGELTSSNTGELFF. The chain carries TRBV11-2 and TRBJ2-2, with 7 bases identical to TRBD2. V lost 1 base to trimming and J lost 0 bases; unmatched junction nucleotides: 8. The CDR3 is made up of 18 amino acids. Germline CDR1 SGHAT, CDR2 FQNNGV.

The V gene is TRBV14, the J gene TRBJ1-2; 7 nucleotides align to TRBD1. With 4 bases clipped from V and 4 bases from J, the junction kept 12 bases outside the gene matches. The CDR3 length is 16 residues. CDR1 is SGHDN and CDR2 is FVKESK in the germline V gene. CDR3: CASSRTGQPNVYGYTF. CDR3 bases: TGTGCCAGCAGCCGAACGGGACAGCCTAACGTCTATGGCTACACCTTC.

This chain joins TRBV30 and TRBJ2-7; 7 nucleotides agree with TRBD1. This CDR3 comprises 13 residues. Germline V CDR1 and CDR2: GTSNPN, SVGIG (reference sequence). J lost 2 bases, V lost 2 bases, and 3 bases had no gene match. Here the CDR3 DNA reads TGTGCCTGGAGTATAGACAGGGCCTACGAGCAGTACTTC. Its translation: CAWSIDRAYEQYF.

The CDR3 coding sequence is TGTGCCAGTAGAGAGGATGGGACAGGGACCTACGAGCAGTACTTC. As protein: CASREDGTGTYEQYF. V is TRBV19 and J is TRBJ2-7; TRBD1 matches at 9 bases. The V gene end was trimmed by 6 bases and the J gene end by 2 bases; junction bases not matched to a gene: 8. Germline V CDR1 and CDR2: LNHDA, SQIVND (reference sequence). The CDR3 has 15 residues.

This clone was seen a few times. The chain carries TRBV7-8 and TRBJ2-3; 15 bases align to TRBD2. The V segment lost 5 bases and the J segment 2 bases; nucleotides outside the gene matches: 8. CDR3 length equals 18 residues. Germline CDR1 and CDR2: SGHVS and FQNEAQ. The CDR3 nucleotides are TGTGCCAGCAGCAGCGGACTAGCGGGGGGGAAATCCACAGATACGCAGTATTTT. This sequence encodes CASSSGLAGGKSTDTQYF.

V and J are TRBV6-1 and TRBJ1-5; unclear D gene. The germline V gene encodes CDR1 MNHNS and CDR2 SASEGT. Deletions cut 4 bases from V and 5 bases from J, with 15 bases between. The CDR3 has 15 amino acids. This chain's CDR3 is CASSAWTIRDQPQHF. The CDR3 DNA follows: TGTGCCAGCAGTGCGTGGACTATACGGGATCAGCCCCAGCATTTT.

The rearrangement links TRBV7-9 to TRBJ2-5; TRBD1 might be the D (6 bases). CDR1 and CDR2 from the germline V gene are SEHNR and FQNEAQ (reference sequence). Trimming took off 2 bases at V and 4 bases at J, with 11 bases between the two ends. This CDR3 has 14 residues. DNA for the CDR3: TGTGCCAGCAGCTTAAACAGGGACGGAGAGACCCAGTACTTC. Amino acid sequence: CASSLNRDGETQYF.

This clone has just one count. The rearrangement uses TRBV5-4 and TRBJ1-6, with a weak D call TRBD1 (5 bases). Trimming left V 0 bases short and J 7 bases short, with 14 bases between. Germline values: CDR1 SGHNT, CDR2 YYREEE (reference sequence). The CDR3 is made up of 16 amino acids. The CDR3 coding sequence is TGTGCCAGCAGCTTGGACAGGATGTTGGCCAATTCACCCCTCCACTTT. As protein: CASSLDRMLANSPLHF.

The gene calls are TRBV7-8 and TRBJ1-2; D is unclear. The length of the CDR3 is 13 residues. The V end was cut by 1 base, the J end by 8 bases, with 11 bases between. Germline CDR1 reads SGHVS; CDR2 reads FQNEAQ. CDR3 region: CASSLGVVEGYTF. CDR3 coding DNA: TGTGCCAGCAGCTTAGGGGTAGTGGAGGGCTACACCTTC.

This chain's CDR3 is CASSLDRLAGADSYEQYF. CDR3 sequence (DNA): TGCGCCAGCAGCTTGGATAGACTAGCGGGAGCTGACTCCTACGAGCAGTACTTC. The rearrangement joins TRBV5-1 to TRBJ2-7; 12 bases agree with TRBD2. Unmatched junction bases numbered 7, after V lost 0 bases and J lost 0 bases. CDR3 size: 18 residues. From germline, CDR1 is SGHRS and CDR2 YFSETQ.

The genes are TRBV7-9 and TRBJ1-5, with D perhaps TRBD1 (5 bases). V lost 3 bases to trimming and J lost 7 bases, with 13 bases between them. The length of the CDR3 is 14 residues. CDR1 is SEHNR and CDR2 is FQNEAQ in the germline V gene (reference sequence). CDR3 protein: CASSFSGDGQPQHF. In DNA, the CDR3 is TGTGCCAGCAGCTTTTCGGGGGATGGACAGCCCCAGCATTTT.

The chain links TRBV13 to TRBJ2-1; D not certain. Germline values: CDR1 PRHDT, CDR2 FYEKMQ (reference sequence). V was trimmed by 3 bases and J by 7 bases, leaving 10 bases between them. The CDR3 spans 13 residues. The CDR3 here is CASSFFASNEQFF. The CDR3 coding sequence is TGTGCCAGCAGCTTTTTCGCGTCTAATGAGCAGTTCTTC.

This chain uses TRBV29-1 with TRBJ2-3, with 9 bases lining up with TRBD2. Germline CDR1 SQVTM, CDR2 ANQGSEA. Germline trimming cut 5 bases from V and 5 bases from J; bases unmatched to any gene: 8. The CDR3 contains 14 residues. Written as DNA, the CDR3 is TGCAGCGTTTGGGCGGGAGGGAGGGTAGATACGCAGTATTTT. Amino acid sequence: CSVWAGGRVDTQYF.

V gene TRBV19 combines with J gene TRBJ1-5; TRBD1 aligns across 11 bases. Trimming removed 7 bases from V and 2 bases from J; junction bases left unmatched: 10. This CDR3 contains 17 residues. Germline V gene data show CDR1 as LNHDA and CDR2 as SQIVND (reference sequence). The CDR3 spells CASIQDRGRWGNQPQHF. The DNA of the CDR3 is TGTGCCAGTATCCAGGACAGGGGGCGATGGGGCAATCAGCCCCAGCATTTT.

This clone was counted between two and nine times. V and J are TRBV27 and TRBJ1-2; 7 bases are a match to TRBD1. V trimming: 2 bases; J trimming: 0 bases; junction bases outside the gene matches: 6. Looked up from germline, CDR1 is MNHEY and CDR2 is SMNVEV (reference sequence). The CDR3 sequence is 16 residues long. The CDR3 spells CASSLKGQNPNYGYTF. In DNA form, the CDR3 reads TGTGCCAGCAGTTTAAAGGGACAGAATCCTAACTATGGCTACACCTTC.

J is TRBJ2-5 and V is TRBV14; TRBD2 aligns across 8 bases. Germline CDR1 and CDR2: SGHDN and FVKESK. The CDR3 runs 13 residues. J lost 9 bases, V lost 5 bases, and 8 bases had no gene match. CDR3 nucleotide sequence: TGTGCCAGCAGCATTAGCGGGATTGGGGCCCAGTACTTC. Translation: CASSISGIGAQYF.

The chain links TRBV6-1 to TRBJ1-1; no firm D call. Trimming removed 6 bases from V and 1 base from J, with 30 bases in between. The V gene's germline CDR1 is MNHNS and CDR2 SASEGT. This CDR3 region has 20 residues. CDR3 coding DNA: TGTGCCAGCAGCGAAAGAGGGTGGCTCCCCACAAGAAACTGGAACACTGAAGCTTTCTTT. Its protein is CASSERGWLPTRNWNTEAFF.

The chain combines TRBV19 with TRBJ2-6; TRBD2 matches 8 bases. Germline V lookup: CDR1 LNHDA, CDR2 SQIVND (reference sequence). This CDR3 has 17 residues. Trimming removed 3 bases from V and 0 bases from J; junction bases left unmatched: 4. The DNA of the CDR3 is TGTGCCAGTAGTATCGGGGCGGGGGGCTCTGGGGCCAACGTCCTGACTTTC. Translating gives CASSIGAGGSGANVLTF.

V usage is TRBV4-1 and J usage is TRBJ2-5, with 11 bases identical to TRBD2. CDR1 is MGHRA, CDR2 YSYEKL, per germline. The CDR3 extends over 16 amino acids. The V and J ends lost 4 bases and 5 bases, in that order; junction bases with no gene match: 9. CDR3 residues: CASSRPGLAESETQYF. CDR3 coding DNA: TGCGCCAGCAGCCGACCGGGACTAGCGGAATCCGAGACCCAGTACTTC.

The chain uses TRBV28 and TRBJ2-5, with 10 bases identical to TRBD2. Germline lookup yields CDR1 MDHEN and CDR2 SYDVKM. The CDR3 extends over 15 amino acids. V lost 6 bases and J lost 4; bases outside the gene matches: 8. CDR3 region: CASSPGTSEVETQYF. Here the CDR3 DNA reads TGTGCCAGCAGCCCCGGGACTAGCGAGGTAGAGACCCAGTACTTC.

V usage is TRBV25-1 and J usage is TRBJ2-1; no reliable D call. V was cut by 1 base and J by 3 bases, with 10 bases left in between. Per germline, CDR1 MGHDK and CDR2 SYGVNS. The CDR3 is 15 residues long. The CDR3 sequence is CASSESGPNYNEQFF. The CDR3 DNA reads TGTGCCAGCAGTGAATCCGGTCCAAACTACAATGAGCAGTTCTTC. Supplemented by reference TRBV25-1 and TRBJ2-1, the full variable domain reads EADIYQTPRYLVIGTGKKITLECSQTMGHDKMYWYQQDPGMELHLIHYSYGVNSTEKGDLSSESTVSRIRTEHFPLTLESARPSHTSQYLCASSESGPNYNEQFFGPGTRLTVL.